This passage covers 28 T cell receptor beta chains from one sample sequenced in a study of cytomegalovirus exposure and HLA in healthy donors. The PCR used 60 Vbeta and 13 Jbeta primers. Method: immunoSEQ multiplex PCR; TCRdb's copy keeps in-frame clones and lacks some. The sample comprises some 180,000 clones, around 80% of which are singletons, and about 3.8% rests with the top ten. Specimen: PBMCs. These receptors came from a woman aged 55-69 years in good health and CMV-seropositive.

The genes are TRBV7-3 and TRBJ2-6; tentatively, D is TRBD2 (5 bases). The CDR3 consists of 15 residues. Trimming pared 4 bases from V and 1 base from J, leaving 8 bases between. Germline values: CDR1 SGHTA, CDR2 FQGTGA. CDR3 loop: CASSYRESGANVLTF. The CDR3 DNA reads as TGTGCCAGCAGCTACCGGGAATCTGGGGCCAACGTCCTGACTTTC.

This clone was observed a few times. DNA for the CDR3: TGTGCCAGCAAGGCGGACTCCTACGAGCAGTACTTC. Its translation: CASKADSYEQYF. This chain uses TRBV6-1 with TRBJ2-7; the D is unclear. Germline V gene lookup returns CDR1 MNHNS and CDR2 SASEGT. V was clipped by 7 bases and J by 0 bases, with 7 bases between them. The CDR3 spans 12 residues.

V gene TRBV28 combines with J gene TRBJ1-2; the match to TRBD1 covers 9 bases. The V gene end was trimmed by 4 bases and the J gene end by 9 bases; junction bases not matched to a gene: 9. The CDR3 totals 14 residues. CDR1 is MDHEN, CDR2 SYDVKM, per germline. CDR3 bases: TGTGCCAGCAGTTCCGAGGGACAGGGAAGGAGCTACACCTTC. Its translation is CASSSEGQGRSYTF.

CDR3 sequence (DNA): TGTGCCAGCAGCTTAGTAGGAGCACCTCAAGAGACCCAGTACTTC. Protein: CASSLVGAPQETQYF. The chain carries TRBV7-2 and TRBJ2-5; D is undetermined. This CDR3 region has 15 residues. Trimming removed 1 base at V and 2 bases at J, with 11 bases between. From germline, CDR1 is SGHTA and CDR2 FQGNSA.

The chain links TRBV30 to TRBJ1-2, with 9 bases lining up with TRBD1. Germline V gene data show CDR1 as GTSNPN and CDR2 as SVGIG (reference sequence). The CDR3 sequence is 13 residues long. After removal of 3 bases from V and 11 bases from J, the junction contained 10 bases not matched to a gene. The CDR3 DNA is TGTGCCTGGAGCCTACAGGGGGCTCTAGGGTACACCTTC. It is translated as CAWSLQGALGYTF.

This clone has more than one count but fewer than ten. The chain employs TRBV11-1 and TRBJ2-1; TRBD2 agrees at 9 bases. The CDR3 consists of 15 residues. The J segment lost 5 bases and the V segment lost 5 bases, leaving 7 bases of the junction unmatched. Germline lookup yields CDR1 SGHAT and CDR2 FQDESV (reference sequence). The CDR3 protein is CASSLSGSHHNEQFF. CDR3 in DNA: TGTGCCAGCAGCCTTAGCGGGAGCCACCACAATGAGCAGTTCTTC.

The CDR3 loop is CSARRDTEAFF. The CDR3 bases are TGCAGTGCCAGGCGGGACACTGAAGCTTTCTTT. The chain joins TRBV20-1 to TRBJ1-1, with D unresolved. Germline V lookup: CDR1 DFQATT, CDR2 SNEGSKA (reference sequence). V gave up 6 bases and J gave up 3 bases, with 8 bases separating them. This CDR3 has 11 residues.

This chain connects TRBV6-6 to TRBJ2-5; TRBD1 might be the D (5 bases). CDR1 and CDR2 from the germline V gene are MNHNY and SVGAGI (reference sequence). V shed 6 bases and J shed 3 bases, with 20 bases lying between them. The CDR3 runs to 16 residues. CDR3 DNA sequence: TGTGCCAGCAGACCGGTTGGGGCGCCGGATGAAGAGACCCAGTACTTC. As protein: CASRPVGAPDEETQYF.

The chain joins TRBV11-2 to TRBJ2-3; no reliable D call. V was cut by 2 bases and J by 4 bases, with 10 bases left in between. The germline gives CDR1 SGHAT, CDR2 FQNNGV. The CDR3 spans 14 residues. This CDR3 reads CASSLLIRSDTQYF. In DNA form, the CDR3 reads TGTGCCAGCAGCTTACTTATCCGTTCAGATACGCAGTATTTT.

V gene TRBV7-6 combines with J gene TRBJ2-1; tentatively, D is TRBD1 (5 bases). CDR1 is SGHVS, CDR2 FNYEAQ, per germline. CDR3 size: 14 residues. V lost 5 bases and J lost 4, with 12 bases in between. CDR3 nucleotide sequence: TGTGCCAGCAGCGTGACAGCGAAGTACAATGAGCAGTTCTTC. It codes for CASSVTAKYNEQFF. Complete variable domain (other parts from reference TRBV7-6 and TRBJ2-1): GAGVSQSPRYKVTKRGQDVALRCDPISGHVSLYWYRQALGQGPEFLTYFNYEAQQDKSGLPNDRFSAERPEGSISTLTIQRTEQRDSAMYRCASSVTAKYNEQFFGPGTRLTVL.

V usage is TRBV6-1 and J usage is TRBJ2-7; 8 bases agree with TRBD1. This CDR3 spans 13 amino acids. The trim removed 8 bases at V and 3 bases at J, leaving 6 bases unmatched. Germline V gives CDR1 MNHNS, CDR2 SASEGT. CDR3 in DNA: TGTGCCAGCGGCTGGACAGGGAACTACGAGCAGTACTTC. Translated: CASGWTGNYEQYF.

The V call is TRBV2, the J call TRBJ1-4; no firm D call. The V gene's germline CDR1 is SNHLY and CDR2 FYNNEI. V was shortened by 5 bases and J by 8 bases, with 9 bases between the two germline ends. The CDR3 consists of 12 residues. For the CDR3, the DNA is TGTGCCAGCAGTCGTTTATCCGAAAAACTGTTTTTT. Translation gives CASSRLSEKLFF. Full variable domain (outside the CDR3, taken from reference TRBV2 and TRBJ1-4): EPEVTQTPSHQVTQMGQEVILRCVPISNHLYFYWYRQILGQKVEFLVSFYNNEISEKSEIFDDQFSVERPDGSNFTLKIRSTKLEDSAMYFCASSRLSEKLFFGSGTQLSVL.

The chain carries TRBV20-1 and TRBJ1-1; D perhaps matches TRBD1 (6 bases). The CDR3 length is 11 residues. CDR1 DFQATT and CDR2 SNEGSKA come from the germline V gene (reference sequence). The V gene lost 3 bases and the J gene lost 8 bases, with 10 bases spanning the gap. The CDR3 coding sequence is TGCAGTGCTAGGGGGGCAAACGAAGCTTTCTTT. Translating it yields CSARGANEAFF.

The CDR3 coding sequence is TGTGCCAGTAGTATTAGTAAAGGGACAAACTCCTACGAGCAGTACTTC. It is translated as CASSISKGTNSYEQYF. The chain uses TRBV19 and TRBJ2-7, with D maybe TRBD1 (6 bases). Germline values: CDR1 LNHDA, CDR2 SQIVND (reference sequence). The ends were cut back, 3 bases at V and 0 bases at J, with 15 bases in the middle. The CDR3 is made up of 16 amino acids.

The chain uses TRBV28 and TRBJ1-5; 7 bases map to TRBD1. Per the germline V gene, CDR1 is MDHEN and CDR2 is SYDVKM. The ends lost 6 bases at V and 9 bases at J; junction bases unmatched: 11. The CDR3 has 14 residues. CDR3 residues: CASSLTGAAAPQHF. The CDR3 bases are TGTGCCAGCAGCCTCACAGGGGCGGCGGCGCCCCAGCATTTT.

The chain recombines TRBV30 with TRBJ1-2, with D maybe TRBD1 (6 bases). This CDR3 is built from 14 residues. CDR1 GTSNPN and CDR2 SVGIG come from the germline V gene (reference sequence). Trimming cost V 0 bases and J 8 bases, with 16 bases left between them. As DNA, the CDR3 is TGTGCCTGGAGTGTACTGACAGGTTTAGGAGGCTACACCTTC. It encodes CAWSVLTGLGGYTF.

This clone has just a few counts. The CDR3 here is CASSVDEGSDGYTF. The CDR3 DNA reads as TGTGCCAGCAGCGTAGATGAGGGTTCGGATGGCTACACCTTC. This chain links TRBV9 with TRBJ1-2, with D unresolved. CDR1 and CDR2 from the germline V gene are SGDLS and YYNGEE. CDR3 length equals 14 residues. The V gene lost 0 bases and the J gene lost 6 bases, with 12 bases spanning the gap.

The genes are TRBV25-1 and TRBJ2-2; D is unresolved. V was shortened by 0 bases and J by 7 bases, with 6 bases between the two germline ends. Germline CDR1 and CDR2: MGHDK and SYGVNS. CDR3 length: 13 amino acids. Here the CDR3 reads CASSEYQDGELFF. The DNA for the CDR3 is TGTGCCAGCAGTGAATATCAGGACGGGGAGCTGTTTTTT.

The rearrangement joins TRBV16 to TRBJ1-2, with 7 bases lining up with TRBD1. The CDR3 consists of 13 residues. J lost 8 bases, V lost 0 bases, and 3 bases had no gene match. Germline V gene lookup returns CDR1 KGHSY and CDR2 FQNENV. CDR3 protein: CASSQSTGLGYTF. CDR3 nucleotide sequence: TGTGCCAGCAGCCAATCGACAGGGCTGGGCTACACCTTC.

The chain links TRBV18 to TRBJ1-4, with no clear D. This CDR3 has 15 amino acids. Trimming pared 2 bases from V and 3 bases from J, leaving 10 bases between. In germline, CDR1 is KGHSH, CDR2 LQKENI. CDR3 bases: TGTGCCAGCTCACCAAAACAGACCTCTAATGAAAAACTGTTTTTT. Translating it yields CASSPKQTSNEKLFF.

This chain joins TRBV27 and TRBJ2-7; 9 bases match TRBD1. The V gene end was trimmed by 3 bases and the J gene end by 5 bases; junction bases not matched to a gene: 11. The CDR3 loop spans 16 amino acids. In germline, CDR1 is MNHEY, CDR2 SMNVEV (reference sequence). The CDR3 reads CASSFLGTGLSHEQYF. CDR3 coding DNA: TGTGCCAGCAGTTTTTTAGGGACAGGGCTCTCTCACGAGCAGTACTTC.

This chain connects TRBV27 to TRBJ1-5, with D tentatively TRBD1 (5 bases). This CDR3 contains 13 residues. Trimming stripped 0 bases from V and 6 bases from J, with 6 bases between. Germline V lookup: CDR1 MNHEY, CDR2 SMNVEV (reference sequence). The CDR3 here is CASSLSQGQPQHF. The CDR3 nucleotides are TGTGCCAGCAGTTTATCGCAGGGTCAGCCCCAGCATTTT.

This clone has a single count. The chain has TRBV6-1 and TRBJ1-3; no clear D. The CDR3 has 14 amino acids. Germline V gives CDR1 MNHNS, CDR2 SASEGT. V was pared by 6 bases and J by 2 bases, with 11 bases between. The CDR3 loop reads CASRPPWPGNTIYF. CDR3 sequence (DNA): TGTGCCAGCAGGCCCCCGTGGCCTGGAAACACCATATATTTT.

CDR3 sequence reads: CASSTTTHEQFF. CDR3 DNA sequence: TGTGCCAGCAGTACAACAACCCATGAGCAGTTCTTC. This chain uses TRBV6-5 with TRBJ2-1, with D hard to call. Germline CDR1 reads MNHEY; CDR2 reads SVGAGI. Trimming took off 5 bases at V and 8 bases at J, with 10 bases between the two ends. This CDR3 is built from 12 residues.

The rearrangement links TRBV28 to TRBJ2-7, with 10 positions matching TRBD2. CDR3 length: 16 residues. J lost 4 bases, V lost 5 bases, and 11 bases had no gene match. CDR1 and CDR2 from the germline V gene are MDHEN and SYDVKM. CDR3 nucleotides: TGTGCCAGCAGTCCCTTGCCCCGGACTAGCGGTTACGAGCAGTACTTC. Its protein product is CASSPLPRTSGYEQYF.

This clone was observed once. The CDR3 region has the DNA TGTGCCAGCAGTGTCGCGCGGGATAGCACAGATACGCAGTATTTT. It is translated as CASSVARDSTDTQYF. The rearrangement links TRBV27 to TRBJ2-3, with D perhaps matching TRBD2 (6 bases). Per the germline V gene, CDR1 is MNHEY and CDR2 is SMNVEV (reference sequence). The CDR3 is made up of 15 amino acids. V lost 5 bases and J lost 0, with 12 bases in between.

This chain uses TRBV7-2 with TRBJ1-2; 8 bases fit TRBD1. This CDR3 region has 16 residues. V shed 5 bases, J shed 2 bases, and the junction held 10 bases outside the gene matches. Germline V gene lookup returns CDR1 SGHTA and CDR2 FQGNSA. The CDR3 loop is CASSAVATGVNYGYTF. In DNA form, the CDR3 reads TGTGCCAGCAGCGCAGTGGCGACAGGGGTGAACTATGGCTACACCTTC.

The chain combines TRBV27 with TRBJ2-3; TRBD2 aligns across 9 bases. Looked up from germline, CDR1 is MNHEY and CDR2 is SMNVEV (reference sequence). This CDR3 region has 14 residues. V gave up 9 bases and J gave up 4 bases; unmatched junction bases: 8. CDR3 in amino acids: CASIGTSSPDTQYF. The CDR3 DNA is TGTGCCAGTATAGGGACTAGCTCGCCAGATACGCAGTATTTT.